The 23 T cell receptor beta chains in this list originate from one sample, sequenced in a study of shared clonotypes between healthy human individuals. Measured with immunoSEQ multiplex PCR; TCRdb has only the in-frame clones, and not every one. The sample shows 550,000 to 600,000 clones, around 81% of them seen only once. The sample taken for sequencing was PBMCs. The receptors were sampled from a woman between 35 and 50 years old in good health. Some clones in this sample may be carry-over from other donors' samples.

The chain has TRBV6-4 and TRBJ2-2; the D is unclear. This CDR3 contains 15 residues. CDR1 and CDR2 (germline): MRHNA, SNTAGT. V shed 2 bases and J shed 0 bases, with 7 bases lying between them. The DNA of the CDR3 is TGTGCCAGCAGTGACCGGCCCGCGAACACCGGGGAGCTGTTTTTT. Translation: CASSDRPANTGELFF.

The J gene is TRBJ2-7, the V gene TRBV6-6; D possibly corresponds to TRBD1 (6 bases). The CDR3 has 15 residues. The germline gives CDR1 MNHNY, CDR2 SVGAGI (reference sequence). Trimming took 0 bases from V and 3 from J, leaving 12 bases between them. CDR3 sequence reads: CASSYSPRGHYEQYF. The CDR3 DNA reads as TGTGCCAGCAGTTACTCCCCCAGGGGTCACTACGAGCAGTACTTC.

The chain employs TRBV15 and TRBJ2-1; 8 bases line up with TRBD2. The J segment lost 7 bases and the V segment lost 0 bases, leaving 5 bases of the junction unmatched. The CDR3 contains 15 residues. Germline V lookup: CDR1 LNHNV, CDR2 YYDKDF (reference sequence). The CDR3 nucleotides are TGTGCCACCAGCAGAGACAGCGGGAGTTTGAATGAGCAGTTCTTC. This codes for CATSRDSGSLNEQFF.

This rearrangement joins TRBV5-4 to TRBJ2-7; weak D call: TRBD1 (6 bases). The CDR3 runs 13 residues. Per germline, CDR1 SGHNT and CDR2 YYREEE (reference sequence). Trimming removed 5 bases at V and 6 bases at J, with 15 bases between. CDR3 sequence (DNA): TGTGCCAGCAGTCCACAGGCGACAGGCGAGCAGTACTTC. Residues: CASSPQATGEQYF.

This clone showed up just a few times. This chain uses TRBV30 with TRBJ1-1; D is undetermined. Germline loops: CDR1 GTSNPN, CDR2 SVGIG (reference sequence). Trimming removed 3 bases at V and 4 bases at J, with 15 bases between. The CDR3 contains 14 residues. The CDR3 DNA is TGTGCCTGGAGACCAACGGGCGGAGGCACTGAAGCTTTCTTT. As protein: CAWRPTGGGTEAFF. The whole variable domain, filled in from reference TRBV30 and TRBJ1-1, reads SQTIHQWPATLVQPVGSPLSLECTVEGTSNPNLYWYRQAAGRGLQLLFYSVGIGQISSEVPQNLSASRPQDRQFILSSKKLLLSDSGFYLCAWRPTGGGTEAFFGQGTRLTVV.

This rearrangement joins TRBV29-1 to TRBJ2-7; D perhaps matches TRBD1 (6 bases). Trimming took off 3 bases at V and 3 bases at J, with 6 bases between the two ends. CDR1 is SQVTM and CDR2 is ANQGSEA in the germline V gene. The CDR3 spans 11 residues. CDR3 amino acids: CSVETGYEQYF. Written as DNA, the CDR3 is TGCAGCGTTGAGACAGGCTACGAGCAGTACTTC.

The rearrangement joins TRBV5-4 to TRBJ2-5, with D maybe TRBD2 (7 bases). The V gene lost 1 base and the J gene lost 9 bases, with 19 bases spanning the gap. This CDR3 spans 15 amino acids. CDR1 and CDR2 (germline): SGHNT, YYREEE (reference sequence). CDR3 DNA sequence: TGTGCCAGCAGCTTGAGCGGGACTGCACCAGGGGCCCAGTACTTC. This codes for CASSLSGTAPGAQYF.

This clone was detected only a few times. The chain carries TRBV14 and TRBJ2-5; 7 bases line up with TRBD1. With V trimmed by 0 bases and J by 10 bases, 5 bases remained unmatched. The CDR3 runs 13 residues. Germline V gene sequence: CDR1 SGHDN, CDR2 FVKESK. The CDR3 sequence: CASSQELGDSQYF. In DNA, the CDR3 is TGTGCCAGCAGCCAAGAATTAGGGGACAGCCAGTACTTC. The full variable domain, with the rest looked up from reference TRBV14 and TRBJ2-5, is EAGVTQFPSHSVIEKGQTVTLRCDPISGHDNLYWYRRVMGKEIKFLLHFVKESKQDESGMPNNRFLAERTGGTYSTLKVQPAELEDSGVYFCASSQELGDSQYFGPGTRLLVL.

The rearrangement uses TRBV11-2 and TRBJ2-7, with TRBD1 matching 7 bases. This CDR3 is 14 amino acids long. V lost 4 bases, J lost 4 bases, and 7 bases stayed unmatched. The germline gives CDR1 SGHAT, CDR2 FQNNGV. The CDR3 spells CASSSRGRGYEQYF. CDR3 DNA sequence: TGTGCCAGCAGCTCTAGGGGGCGCGGGTACGAGCAGTACTTC.

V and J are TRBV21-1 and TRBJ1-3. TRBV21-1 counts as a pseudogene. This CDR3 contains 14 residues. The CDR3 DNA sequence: TGTGCCAGCAGCCTAGGGGGGTTTAAAAACACCATATATTTT. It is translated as CASSLGGFKNTIYF.

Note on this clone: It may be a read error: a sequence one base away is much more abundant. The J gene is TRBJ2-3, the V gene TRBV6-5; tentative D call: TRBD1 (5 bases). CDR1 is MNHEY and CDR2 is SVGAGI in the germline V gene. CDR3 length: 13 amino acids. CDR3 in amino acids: CASSYSETDAQYF. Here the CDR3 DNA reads TGTGCCAGCAGTTACTCAGAGACAGATGCGCAGTATTTT.

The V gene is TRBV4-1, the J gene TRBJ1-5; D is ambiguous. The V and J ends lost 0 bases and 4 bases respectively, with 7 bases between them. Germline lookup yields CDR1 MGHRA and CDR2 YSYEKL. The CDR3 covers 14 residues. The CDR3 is CASSQDDGNQPQHF. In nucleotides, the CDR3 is TGCGCCAGCAGCCAAGACGACGGTAATCAGCCCCAGCATTTT.

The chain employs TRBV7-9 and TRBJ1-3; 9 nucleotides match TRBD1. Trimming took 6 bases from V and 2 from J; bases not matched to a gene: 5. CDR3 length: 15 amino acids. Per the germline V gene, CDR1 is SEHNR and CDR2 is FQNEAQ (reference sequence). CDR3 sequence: CASRSRDRAGNTIYF. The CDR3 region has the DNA TGTGCCAGCAGATCCCGGGACAGGGCTGGAAACACCATATATTTT.

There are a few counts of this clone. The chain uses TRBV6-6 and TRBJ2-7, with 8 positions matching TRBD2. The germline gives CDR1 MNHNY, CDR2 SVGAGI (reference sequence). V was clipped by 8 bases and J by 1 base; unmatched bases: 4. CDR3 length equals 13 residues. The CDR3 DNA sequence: TGTGCCAGCGGCGGGACTAGTTCCTACGAGCAGTACTTC. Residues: CASGGTSSYEQYF.

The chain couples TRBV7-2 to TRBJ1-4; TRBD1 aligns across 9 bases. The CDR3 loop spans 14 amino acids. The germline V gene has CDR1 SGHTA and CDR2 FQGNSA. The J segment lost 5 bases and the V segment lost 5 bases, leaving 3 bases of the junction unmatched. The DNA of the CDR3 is TGTGCCAGCAGCCAGACAGGGGGGAATGAAAAACTGTTTTTT. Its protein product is CASSQTGGNEKLFF.

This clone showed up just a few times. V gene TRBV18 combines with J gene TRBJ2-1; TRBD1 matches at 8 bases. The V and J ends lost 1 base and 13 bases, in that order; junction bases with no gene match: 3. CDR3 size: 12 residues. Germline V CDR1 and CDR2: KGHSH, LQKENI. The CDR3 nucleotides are TGTGCCAGCTCACCACTACAGGGGGTACAGTTCTTC. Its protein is CASSPLQGVQFF.

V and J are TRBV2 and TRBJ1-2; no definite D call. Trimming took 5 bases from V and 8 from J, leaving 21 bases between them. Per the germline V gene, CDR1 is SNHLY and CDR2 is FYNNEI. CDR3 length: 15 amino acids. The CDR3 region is CASSSEREGIGGYTF. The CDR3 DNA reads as TGTGCCAGCAGTTCCGAGAGGGAAGGGATTGGCGGCTACACCTTC.

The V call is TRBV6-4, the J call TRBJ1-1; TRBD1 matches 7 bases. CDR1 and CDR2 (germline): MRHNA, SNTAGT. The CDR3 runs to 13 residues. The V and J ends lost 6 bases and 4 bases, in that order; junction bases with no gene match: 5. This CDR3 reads CASSEGAGTEAFF. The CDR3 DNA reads TGTGCCAGCAGCGAGGGGGCAGGCACTGAAGCTTTCTTT.

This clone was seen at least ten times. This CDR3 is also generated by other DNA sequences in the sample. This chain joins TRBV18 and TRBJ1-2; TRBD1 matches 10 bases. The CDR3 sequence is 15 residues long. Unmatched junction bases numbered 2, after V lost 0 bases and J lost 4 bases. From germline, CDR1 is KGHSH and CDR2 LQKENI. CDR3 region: CASSPPGDRGYGYTF. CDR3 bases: TGTGCCAGCTCACCACCGGGGGACAGGGGCTATGGCTACACCTTC.

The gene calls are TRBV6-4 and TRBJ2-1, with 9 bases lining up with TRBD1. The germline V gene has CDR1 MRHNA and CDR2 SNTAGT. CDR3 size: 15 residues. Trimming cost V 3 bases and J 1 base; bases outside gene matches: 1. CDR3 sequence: CASSEGTGSYNEQFF. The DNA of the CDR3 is TGTGCCAGCAGTGAGGGGACAGGGTCCTACAATGAGCAGTTCTTC.

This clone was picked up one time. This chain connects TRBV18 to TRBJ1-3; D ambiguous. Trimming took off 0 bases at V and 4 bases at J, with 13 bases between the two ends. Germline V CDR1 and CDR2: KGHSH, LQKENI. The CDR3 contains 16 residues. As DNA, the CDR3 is TGTGCCAGCTCACCACCGTTGGGGAGTCTAGGAAACACCATATATTTT. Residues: CASSPPLGSLGNTIYF.

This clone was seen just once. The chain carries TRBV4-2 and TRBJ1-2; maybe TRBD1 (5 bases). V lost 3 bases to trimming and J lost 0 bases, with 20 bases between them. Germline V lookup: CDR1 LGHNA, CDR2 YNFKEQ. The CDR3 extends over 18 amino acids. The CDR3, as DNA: TGTGCCAGCAGCCACACTCGGGGCGGAGGGACCGCTAACTATGGCTACACCTTC. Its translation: CASSHTRGGGTANYGYTF.

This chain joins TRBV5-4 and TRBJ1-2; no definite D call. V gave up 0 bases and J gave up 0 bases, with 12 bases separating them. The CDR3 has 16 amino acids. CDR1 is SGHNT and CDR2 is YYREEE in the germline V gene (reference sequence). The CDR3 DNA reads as TGTGCCAGCAGCTTGGACTGGAGCCCAGCTAACTATGGCTACACCTTC. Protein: CASSLDWSPANYGYTF.